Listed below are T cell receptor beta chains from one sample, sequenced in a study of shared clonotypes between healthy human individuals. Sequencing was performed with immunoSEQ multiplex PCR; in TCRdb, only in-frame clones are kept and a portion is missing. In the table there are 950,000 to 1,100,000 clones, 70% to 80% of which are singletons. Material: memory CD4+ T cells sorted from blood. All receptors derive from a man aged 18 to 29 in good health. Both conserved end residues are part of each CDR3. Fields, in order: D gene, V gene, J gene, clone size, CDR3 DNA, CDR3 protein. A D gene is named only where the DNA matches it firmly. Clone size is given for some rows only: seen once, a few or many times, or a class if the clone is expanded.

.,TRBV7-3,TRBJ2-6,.,TGTGCCAGCAGCTTAGCGACACGCCCTGGGGCCAACGTCCTGACTTTC,CASSLATRPGANVLTF
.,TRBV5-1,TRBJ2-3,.,TGCGCCAGCAGCTTGGCCGGCGCAGATACGCAGTATTTT,CASSLAGADTQYF
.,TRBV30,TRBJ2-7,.,TGTGCCTGGAGTCTAACAGCGGCCTACGAGCAGTACTTC,CAWSLTAAYEQYF
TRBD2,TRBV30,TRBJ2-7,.,TGTGCCTGGAGTGGACCTAGCGGGCTTTCCTACGAGCAGTACTTC,CAWSGPSGLSYEQYF
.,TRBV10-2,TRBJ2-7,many,TGCGCCAGCAGTGAGGGGGCCTGGGAGTACTTC,CASSEGAWEYF
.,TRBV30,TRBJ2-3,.,TGTGCCTGGAGTAGTACAGATACGCAGTATTTT,CAWSSTDTQYF
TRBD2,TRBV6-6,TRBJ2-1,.,TGTGCCAGCACCAAGGGGACTAGCGGTTACAATGAGCAGTTCTTC,CASTKGTSGYNEQFF
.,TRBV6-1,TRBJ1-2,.,TGTGCCAGTATTTTATCCTGGGGCCTTTCCTATGGCTACACCTTC,CASILSWGLSYGYTF
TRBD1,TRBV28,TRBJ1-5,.,TGTGCCAGCAGTCCAAGCCGGGGACAGATCAATCAGCCCCAGCATTTT,CASSPSRGQINQPQHF
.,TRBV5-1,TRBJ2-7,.,TGCGCCAGCAGCTTGGGACAGGTCTCCTCCGAGCAGTACTTC,CASSLGQVSSEQYF
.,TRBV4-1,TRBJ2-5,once,TGCGCCAGCAGCCAAGGGCGAGGCACTAACCAAGAGACCCAGTACTTC,CASSQGRGTNQETQYF
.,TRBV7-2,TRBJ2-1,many,TGTGCCAGCAGCTCCCCCAGGGGCGGGAGTTACAATGAGCAGTTCTTC,CASSSPRGGSYNEQFF
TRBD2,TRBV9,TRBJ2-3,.,TGTGCCAGCAGCCCTGGACTAGCGGGAGTAGATACGCAGTATTTT,CASSPGLAGVDTQYF
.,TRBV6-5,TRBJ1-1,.,TGTGCCAGCAGTACCCCCCAGGGCGGGGCTGAAGCTTTCTTT,CASSTPQGGAEAFF
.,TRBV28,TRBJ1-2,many,TGTGCCAGCAGTTTCGTCGGGGCAGGCTACACCTTC,CASSFVGAGYTF
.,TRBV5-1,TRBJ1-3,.,TGCGCCAGCAGCAACGGAGATCTAACTGGAAACACCATATATTTT,CASSNGDLTGNTIYF
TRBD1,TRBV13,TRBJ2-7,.,TGTGCCAGCAGCTTAATGGGACAGACGTACGAGCAGTACTTC,CASSLMGQTYEQYF
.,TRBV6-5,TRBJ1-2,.,TGTGCCAGCAGTTACTCGAGGCAGGGAGGTGGCTACACCTTC,CASSYSRQGGGYTF
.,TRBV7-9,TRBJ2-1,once,TGTGCCAGCAGCTTGGCCGTTGGGCAGTTCTTC,CASSLAVGQFF
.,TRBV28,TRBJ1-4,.,TGTGCCAGCAGTTTAAATGGTGAAAAACTGTTTTTT,CASSLNGEKLFF
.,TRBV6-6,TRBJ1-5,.,TGTGCCACGACAGGCGTGAGCAATCAGCCCCAGCATTTT,CATTGVSNQPQHF
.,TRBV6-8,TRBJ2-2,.,TGTGTTGAACCCCGGGACCGCGAGGGCGGCGGGGAGCTGTTTTTT,CVEPRDREGGGELFF
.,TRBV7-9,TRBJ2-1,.,TGTGCCAGCAGCCCGCATAGCGACTCCTACAATGAGCAGTTCTTC,CASSPHSDSYNEQFF
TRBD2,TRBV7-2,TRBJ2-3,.,TGTGCCAGCAGCTTAGGACCCCTAGCGGGTAGCACAGATACGCAGTATTTT,CASSLGPLAGSTDTQYF
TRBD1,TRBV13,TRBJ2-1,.,TGTGCCAGCAGAAGGGACAGATACAATGAGCAGTTCTTC,CASRRDRYNEQFF
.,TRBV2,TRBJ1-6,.,TGTGCCACCGGAGGATCCTATAATTCACCCCTCCACTTT,CATGGSYNSPLHF
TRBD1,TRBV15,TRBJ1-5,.,TGTGCCACCAGCAGGGACAGGGGGAAGCCCCAGCATTTT,CATSRDRGKPQHF
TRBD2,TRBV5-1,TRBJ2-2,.,TGCGCCAGTTGGGAGGGGAGCCTTAACACCGGGGAGCTGTTTTTT,CASWEGSLNTGELFF
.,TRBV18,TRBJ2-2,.,TGTGCCAGCACCCAGGGCGATTTGATCGGGGAGCTGTTTTTT,CASTQGDLIGELFF